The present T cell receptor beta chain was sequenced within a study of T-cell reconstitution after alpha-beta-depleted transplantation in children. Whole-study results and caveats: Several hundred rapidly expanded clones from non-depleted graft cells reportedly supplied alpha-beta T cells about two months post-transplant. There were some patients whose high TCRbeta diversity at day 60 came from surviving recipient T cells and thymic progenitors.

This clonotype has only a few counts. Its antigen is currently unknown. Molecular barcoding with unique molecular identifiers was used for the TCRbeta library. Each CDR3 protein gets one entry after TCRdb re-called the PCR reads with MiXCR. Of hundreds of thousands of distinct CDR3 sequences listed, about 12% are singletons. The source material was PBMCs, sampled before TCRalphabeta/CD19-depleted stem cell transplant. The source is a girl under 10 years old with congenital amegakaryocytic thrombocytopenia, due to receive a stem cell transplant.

This CDR3 reads CASSWTREYEQFF. CDR3 DNA: TGCGCCAGCAGCTGGACTAGGGAGTATGAGCAGTTCTTC. V and J are TRBV5-1 and TRBJ2-1; 7 bases agree with TRBD2. The CDR3 spans 13 residues. Germline V gene lookup returns CDR1 SGHRS and CDR2 YFSETQ. The trim removed 3 bases at V and 8 bases at J, leaving 5 bases unmatched.